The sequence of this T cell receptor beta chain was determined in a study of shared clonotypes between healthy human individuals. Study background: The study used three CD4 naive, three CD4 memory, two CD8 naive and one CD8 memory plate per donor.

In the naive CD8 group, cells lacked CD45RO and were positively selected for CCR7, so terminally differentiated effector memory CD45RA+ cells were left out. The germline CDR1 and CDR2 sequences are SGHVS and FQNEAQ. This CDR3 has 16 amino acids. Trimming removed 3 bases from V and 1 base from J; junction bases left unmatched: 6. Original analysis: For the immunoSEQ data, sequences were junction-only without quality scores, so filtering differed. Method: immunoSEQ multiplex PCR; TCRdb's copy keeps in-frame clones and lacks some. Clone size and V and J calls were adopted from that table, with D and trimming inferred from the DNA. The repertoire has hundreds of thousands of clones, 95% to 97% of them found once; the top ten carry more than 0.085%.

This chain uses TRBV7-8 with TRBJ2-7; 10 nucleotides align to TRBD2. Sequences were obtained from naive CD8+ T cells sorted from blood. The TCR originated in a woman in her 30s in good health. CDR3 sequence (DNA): TGTGCCAGCAGCTTTGAAGCGGGAGGGCTGTCCTACGAGCAGTACTTC. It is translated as CASSFEAGGLSYEQYF.